This is a list of T cell receptor beta chains from one sample in a study of Ad26.COV2.S vaccination and SARS-CoV-2 variants. This table comes from immunoSEQ multiplex PCR, and its TCRdb copy is limited to in-frame clones, with some not included. The top ten clones hold 3% to 4% of a sample with a few hundred thousand clones, about 89% of them seen once. Sequenced material: peripheral blood, taken in a trial of Ad26.COV2.S vaccine versus placebo. These receptors were taken from a person aged 18-60 years who received the Ad26.COV2.S COVID-19 vaccine or a placebo. Both conserved end residues are part of each CDR3. Each record gives: J gene, V gene, clone size, D gene, CDR3 DNA, CDR3 protein. D genes are given only for firm matches. The size of a clone is reported for some rows only, either as once, few or many, or as a class for expanded clones.

TRBJ2-5 TRBV10-2 . . TGCGCCAGCAGTGATATGGCGGGGGCTACAAAAGAGACCCAGTACTTC CASSDMAGATKETQYF
TRBJ1-3 TRBV10-3 . . TGTGCCATCAGTGACGGGGTGGGCTCTGGAAACACCATATATTTT CAISDGVGSGNTIYF
TRBJ2-1 TRBV19 . . TGTGCCAGTAGTATATTGTCGCACAATGAGCAGTTCTTC CASSILSHNEQFF
TRBJ1-2 TRBV30 . . TGTGCCTGGGAGAAGGGCTATGGCTACACCTTC CAWEKGYGYTF
TRBJ1-6 TRBV7-9 . TRBD1 TGTGCCAGCAGCTCCCCCTGGACAGGGAATAATTCACCCCTCCACTTT CASSSPWTGNNSPLHF
TRBJ2-2 TRBV7-8 . . TGTGCCAGCACCATTGTAAACACCGGGGAGCTGTTTTTT CASTIVNTGELFF
TRBJ1-4 TRBV18 . . TGTGCCAGCTCAGAAAACAGAGGGGAAAAACTGTTTTTT CASSENRGEKLFF
TRBJ1-2 TRBV6-5 . TRBD1 TGTGCCAGCAGCCTAGAGACAGGGGGCTATGGCTACACCTTC CASSLETGGYGYTF
TRBJ1-2 TRBV7-8 . . TGTGCCAGCAGCTTAGCCGGGCACGGGGTCGAGGGCTACACCTTC CASSLAGHGVEGYTF
TRBJ2-1 TRBV24-1 . TRBD2 TGTGCCACCAGTGACAGGACTAGCTCCCACAATGAGCAGTTCTTC CATSDRTSSHNEQFF
TRBJ2-5 TRBV10-3 . TRBD1 TGTGCCATCAAGCGACAGGGGGAAGAGACCCAGTACTTC CAIKRQGEETQYF
TRBJ1-5 TRBV19 once TRBD1 TGTGCCAGTAGTATAGATCGGGCAGGGGGGAGTCCGGGTAGCAATCAGCCCCAGCATTTT CASSIDRAGGSPGSNQPQHF
TRBJ1-1 TRBV7-6 . TRBD1 TGTGCCAGCAGCTTAGCGACCGCAGGGGGTGAGAACACTGAAGCTTTCTTT CASSLATAGGENTEAFF
TRBJ1-1 TRBV2 . . TGTGCCAGCAGGTCATCCGGTACTGCTGAAGCTTTCTTT CASRSSGTAEAFF
TRBJ2-7 TRBV5-4 . TRBD1 TGTGCCAGCAGCTATAGCAGGGGGCCCTCCTACGAGCAGTACTTC CASSYSRGPSYEQYF
TRBJ1-1 TRBV5-4 . TRBD1 TGTACCAGCAGCGCCCGTATCTTCCGGACAGGGGGTGGGAACACTGAAGCTTTCTTT CTSSARIFRTGGGNTEAFF
TRBJ1-5 TRBV2 . TRBD1 TGTGCCAGCAGTGGGACAGGGGGGCGACAGCCCCAGCATTTT CASSGTGGRQPQHF
TRBJ1-1 TRBV7-2 few . TGTGCCAGCAGCTTAGGAGGATCTAAGGCGTTTGAAGCTTTCTTT CASSLGGSKAFEAFF
TRBJ1-1 TRBV7-9 . . TGTGCCAGCAGCTGGGCCAGGGGACCGAACACTGAAGCTTTCTTT CASSWARGPNTEAFF
TRBJ2-3 TRBV5-1 . TRBD1 TGCGCCAGCAGCTTGGGACAGGGCCGGACAGATACGCAGTATTTT CASSLGQGRTDTQYF
TRBJ2-1 TRBV10-1 . TRBD1 TGCGCCAGTCGGGGGGACAGGGGCGACTCCTACAATGAGCAGTTCTTC CASRGDRGDSYNEQFF
TRBJ1-1 TRBV4-2 few TRBD1 TGTGCCAGCAGCCGCCGAGGGGGCGGTTCGGACACTGAAGCTTTCTTT CASSRRGGGSDTEAFF
TRBJ2-5 TRBV19 . TRBD1 TGTGCCAGTAGTATACAGGACAGGGTCCAAGAGACCCAGTACTTC CASSIQDRVQETQYF
TRBJ1-5 TRBV6-1 . . TGTGCCAGCAGTGATATAGGGCAGAAAAGGGGTCAGCCCCAGCATTTT CASSDIGQKRGQPQHF
TRBJ2-5 TRBV3-1/TRBV3-2 . TRBD1 TGTGCCAGCAGCAACAGGGGCTGGGGGGAGACCCAGTACTTC CASSNRGWGETQYF
TRBJ1-3 TRBV11-2 . . TGTGCCAGCAGCTCACGGCTTCAGGGGAACACTGGAAACACCATATATTTT CASSSRLQGNTGNTIYF
TRBJ2-1 TRBV11-2 . TRBD1 TGTGCCAGCAGCTTAGGCAGGGGGCGAAATGAGCAGTTCTTC CASSLGRGRNEQFF
TRBJ1-2 TRBV6-5 . . TGTGCCAGCAGCCCCGAGGTCAGGCGATTATATGGCTACACCTTC CASSPEVRRLYGYTF
TRBJ1-4 TRBV5-5 . . TGTGCCAGCAGCTGGGCACAAGCAACTAATGAAAAACTGTTTTTT CASSWAQATNEKLFF
TRBJ2-1 TRBV5-1 . . TGCGCCAGCAGCTTGGCCTCGAGCTCCTACAATGAGCAGTTCTTC CASSLASSSYNEQFF
TRBJ1-2 TRBV30 once . TGTGCCTGGAGTGTCCTTTCTGGGTTGTTCTACACCTTC CAWSVLSGLFYTF